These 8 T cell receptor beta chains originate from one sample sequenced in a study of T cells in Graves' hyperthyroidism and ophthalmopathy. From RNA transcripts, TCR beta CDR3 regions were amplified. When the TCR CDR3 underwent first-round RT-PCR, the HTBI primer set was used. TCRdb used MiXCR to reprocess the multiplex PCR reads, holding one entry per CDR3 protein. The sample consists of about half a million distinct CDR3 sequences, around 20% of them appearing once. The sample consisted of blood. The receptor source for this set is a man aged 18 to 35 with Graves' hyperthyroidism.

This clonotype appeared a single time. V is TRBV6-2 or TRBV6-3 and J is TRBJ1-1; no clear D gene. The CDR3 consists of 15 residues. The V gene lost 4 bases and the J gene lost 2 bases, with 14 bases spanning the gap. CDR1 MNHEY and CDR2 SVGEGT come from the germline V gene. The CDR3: CASSSIQRLNTEAFF. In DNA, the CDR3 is TGTGCCAGCAGTTCAATACAGCGGCTCAACACTGAAGCTTTCTTT.

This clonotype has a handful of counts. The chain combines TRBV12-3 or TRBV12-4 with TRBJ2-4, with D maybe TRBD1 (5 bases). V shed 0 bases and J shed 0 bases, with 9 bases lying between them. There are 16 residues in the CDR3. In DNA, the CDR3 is TGTGCCAGCAGTTTAGCTGGACATATAGCCAAAAACATTCAGTACTTC. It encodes CASSLAGHIAKNIQYF.

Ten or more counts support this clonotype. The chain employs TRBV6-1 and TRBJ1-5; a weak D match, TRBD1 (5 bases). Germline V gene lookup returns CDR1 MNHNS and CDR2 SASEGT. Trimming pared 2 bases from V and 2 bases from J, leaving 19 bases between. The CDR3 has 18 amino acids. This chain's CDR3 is CASSESWGGTAGNQPQHF. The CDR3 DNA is TGTGCCAGCAGTGAATCCTGGGGGGGTACGGCCGGCAATCAGCCCCAGCATTTT.

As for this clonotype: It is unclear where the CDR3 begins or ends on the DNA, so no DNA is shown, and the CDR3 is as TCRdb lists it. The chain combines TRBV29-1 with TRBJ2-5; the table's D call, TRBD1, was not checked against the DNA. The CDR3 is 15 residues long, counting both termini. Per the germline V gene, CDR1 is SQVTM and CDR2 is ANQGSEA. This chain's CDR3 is CSVATGTGVKETKYF.

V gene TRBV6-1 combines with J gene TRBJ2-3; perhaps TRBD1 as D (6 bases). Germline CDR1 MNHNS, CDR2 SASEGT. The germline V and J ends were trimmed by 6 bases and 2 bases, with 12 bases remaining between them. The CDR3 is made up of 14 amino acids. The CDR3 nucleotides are TGTGCCAGCAGGGGGGACACCGCCACAGATACGCAGTATTTT. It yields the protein CASRGDTATDTQYF.

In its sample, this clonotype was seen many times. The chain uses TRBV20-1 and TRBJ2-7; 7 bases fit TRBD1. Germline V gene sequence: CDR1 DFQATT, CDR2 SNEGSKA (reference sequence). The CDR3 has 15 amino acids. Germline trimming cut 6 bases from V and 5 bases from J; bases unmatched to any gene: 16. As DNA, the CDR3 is TGCAGTGCCACCGGAATGACAGGGTCGAGAGACGAGCAGTACTTC. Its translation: CSATGMTGSRDEQYF.

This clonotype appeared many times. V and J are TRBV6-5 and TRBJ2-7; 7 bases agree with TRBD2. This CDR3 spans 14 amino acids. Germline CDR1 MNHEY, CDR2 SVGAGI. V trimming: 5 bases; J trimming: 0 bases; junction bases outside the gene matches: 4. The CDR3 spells CASSRLATSYEQYF. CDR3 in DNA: TGTGCCAGCAGTCGACTAGCCACCTCCTACGAGCAGTACTTC.

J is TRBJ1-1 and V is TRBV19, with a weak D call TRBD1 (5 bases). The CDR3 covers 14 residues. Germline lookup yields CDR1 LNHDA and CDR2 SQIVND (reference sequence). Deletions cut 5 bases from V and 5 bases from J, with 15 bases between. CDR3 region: CASSHVQGATEAFF. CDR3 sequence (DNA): TGTGCCAGTAGTCATGTCCAGGGAGCAACTGAAGCTTTCTTT.